This T cell receptor beta chain was observed in a study of blood T cell repertoires in COVID-19. Study information: The origin of the acute and convalescent COVID-19 samples was the United States, Italy and Spain.

Patients from Seattle were sampled longitudinally, starting during active infection. This clone is a singleton in its sample. Profiling relied on immunoSEQ multiplex PCR, and the TCRdb table lists in-frame clones only, not all of them. The data hold around 94,000 clones, with about 85% observed a single time. The sequenced sample consisted of peripheral blood. This receptor was obtained from a woman in her forties or fifties with COVID-19, enrolled during active disease.

The DNA of the CDR3 is TGTGCCAGCAGCCTACAGGGCTATGGCTACACCTTC. It yields the protein CASSLQGYGYTF. The chain joins TRBV12-3 or TRBV12-4 to TRBJ1-2; maybe TRBD1 (6 bases). The CDR3 contains 12 residues. Trimming took 6 bases from V and 4 from J, leaving 9 bases between them.